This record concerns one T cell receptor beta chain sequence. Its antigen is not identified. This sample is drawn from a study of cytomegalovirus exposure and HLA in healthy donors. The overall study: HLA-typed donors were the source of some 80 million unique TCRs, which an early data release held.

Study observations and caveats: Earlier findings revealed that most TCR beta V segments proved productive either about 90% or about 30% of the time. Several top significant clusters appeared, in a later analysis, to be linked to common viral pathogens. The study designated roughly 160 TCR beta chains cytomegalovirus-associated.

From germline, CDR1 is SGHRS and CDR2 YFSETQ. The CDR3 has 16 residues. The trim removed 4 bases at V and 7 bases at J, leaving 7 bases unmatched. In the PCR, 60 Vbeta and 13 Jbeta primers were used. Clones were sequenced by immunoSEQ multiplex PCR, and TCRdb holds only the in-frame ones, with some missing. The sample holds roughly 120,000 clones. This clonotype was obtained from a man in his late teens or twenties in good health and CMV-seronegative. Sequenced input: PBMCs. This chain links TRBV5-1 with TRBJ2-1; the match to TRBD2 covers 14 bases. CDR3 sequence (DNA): TGCGCCAGCAGCCCGGGACTAGCGGGAGCTATTAATGAGCAGTTCTTC. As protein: CASSPGLAGAINEQFF.